This entry lists 25 T cell receptor beta chains sequenced from one sample in a study of T cells after yellow fever vaccination. TCRdb ran MiXCR on the 5' RACE reads and lists one entry per CDR3 protein. The sample holds about 360,000 distinct CDR3 sequences, about 6% seen once. The sample here was PBMCs, taken 5 days after the yellow fever booster vaccination. These receptors originate from a man aged 30 to 45 who received the YFV17D yellow fever vaccine.

This clonotype was counted many times. The rearrangement uses TRBV29-1 and TRBJ2-1, with D unresolved. The germline CDR1 and CDR2 sequences are SQVTM and ANQGSEA. CDR3 length equals 11 residues. V lost 2 bases and J lost 6, with 5 bases in between. CDR3 loop: CSVELTNEQFF. The CDR3 nucleotides read TGCAGCGTTGAACTTACCAATGAGCAGTTCTTC.

This rearrangement joins TRBV6-1 to TRBJ2-3; D perhaps matches TRBD1 (6 bases). The CDR3 has 13 residues. Trimming removed 2 bases at V and 7 bases at J, with 10 bases between. The germline gives CDR1 MNHNS, CDR2 SASEGT. The CDR3: CASSESTGNTQYF. The CDR3 DNA sequence: TGTGCCAGCAGTGAATCGACAGGTAATACGCAGTATTTT.

The V gene is TRBV20-1, the J gene TRBJ2-1; 8 nucleotides match TRBD2. V trimming: 0 bases; J trimming: 1 base; junction bases outside the gene matches: 8. Germline CDR1 reads DFQATT; CDR2 reads SNEGSKA (reference sequence). CDR3 size: 17 residues. CDR3 amino acids: CSARDPTGLVSYNEQFF. The CDR3 bases are TGCAGTGCTAGAGACCCCACGGGACTAGTATCCTACAATGAGCAGTTCTTC.

The chain carries TRBV20-1 and TRBJ1-5; 7 nucleotides align to TRBD1. The CDR3 extends over 13 amino acids. With 3 bases clipped from V and 7 bases from J, the junction kept 6 bases outside the gene matches. Germline V gene lookup returns CDR1 DFQATT and CDR2 SNEGSKA (reference sequence). CDR3 coding DNA: TGCAGTGCTAGGCGGACAGGTCAACAGCCCCAGCATTTT. Translating gives CSARRTGQQPQHF.

Note on this clonotype: An end of the junction does not agree with germline; a read error may underlie this. This rearrangement joins TRBV12-3 or TRBV12-4 to TRBJ2-6; 9 bases line up with TRBD1. This CDR3 has 18 amino acids. The CDR3 reads CACSSRTGDLSGANVLTF. CDR3 coding DNA: TGTGCCTGCAGTTCCCGGACAGGGGACCTTTCTGGGGCCAACGTCCTGACTTTC.

As concerns this clonotype: Since a much larger clone is just one base distant, this may be a read error. The V and J genes are TRBV7-2 and TRBJ2-7; 16 bases map to TRBD2. J gave up 4 bases and V 5 bases, and 5 bases lay outside the gene matches. In germline, CDR1 is SGHTA, CDR2 FQGNSA. CDR3 length: 16 amino acids. The CDR3 spells CASSPPGLAGGYEQYF. The CDR3 nucleotides read TGTGCCAGCAGCCCACCGGGACTAGCGGGAGGGTACGAGCAGTACTTC.

This clonotype was observed a handful of times. The chain combines TRBV29-1 with TRBJ2-3, with D perhaps TRBD1 or TRBD2 (6 bases each). Germline values: CDR1 SQVTM, CDR2 ANQGSEA. CDR3 size: 14 residues. The CDR3 DNA reads as TGCAGTCTTGAGGGGGGAGGCTCTCCAGATACGCAGTATTTT. Protein: CSLEGGGSPDTQYF.

This clonotype occurred once. The chain is built from TRBV20-1 and TRBJ2-3; D is tentatively TRBD1 or TRBD2 (6 bases each). The CDR3 length is 11 residues. The germline V gene has CDR1 DFQATT and CDR2 SNEGSKA (reference sequence). CDR3 in amino acids: CSGGGVDTQYF. The CDR3 nucleotides are TGCAGCGGGGGCGGGGTTGATACGCAGTATTTT.

This clonotype was recorded at least ten times. The J gene is TRBJ2-5, the V gene TRBV7-2, with a possible D match to TRBD2 (6 bases). CDR3 length equals 13 residues. Trimming took off 2 bases at V and 5 bases at J, with 9 bases between the two ends. Germline CDR1 reads SGHTA; CDR2 reads FQGNSA. CDR3 in DNA: TGTGCCAGCAGCTTAAGAAGCGGGGAGACCCAGTACTTC. It specifies CASSLRSGETQYF.

This clonotype turned up a few times. The chain carries TRBV5-1 and TRBJ2-7, with D possibly matching TRBD2 (6 bases). CDR1 and CDR2 (germline): SGHRS, YFSETQ. The CDR3 covers 15 residues. Trimming removed 4 bases from V and 0 bases from J, with 14 bases in between. The CDR3 DNA follows: TGCGCCAGCAGCCCGGGACTCCCGACCTCCTACGAGCAGTACTTC. It is translated as CASSPGLPTSYEQYF.

This clonotype was seen more than once but under ten times. V gene TRBV10-3 combines with J gene TRBJ2-5; 10 bases are a match to TRBD2. CDR3 length: 15 amino acids. Germline loops: CDR1 ENHRY, CDR2 SYGVKD. V lost 3 bases and J lost 5; bases outside the gene matches: 6. CDR3 coding DNA: TGTGCCATCAGTGACCTAGCGGGAGTGGGGGAGACCCAGTACTTC. Translated: CAISDLAGVGETQYF.

This clonotype was detected only a few times. V gene TRBV18 combines with J gene TRBJ2-7; the D call may be TRBD1 or TRBD2 (5 bases each). Per the germline V gene, CDR1 is KGHSH and CDR2 is LQKENI. The ends were cut back, 3 bases at V and 6 bases at J, with 9 bases in the middle. This CDR3 region has 12 residues. The CDR3 DNA follows: TGTGCCAGCTCACCGGGGGAGCCCGAGCAGTACTTC. Protein product: CASSPGEPEQYF. Variable domain in full (rest from reference TRBV18 and TRBJ2-7): NAGVMQNPRHLVRRRGQEARLRCSPMKGHSHVYWYRQLPEEGLKFMVYLQKENIIDESGMPKERFSAEFPKEGPSILRIQQVVRGDSAAYFCASSPGEPEQYFGPGTRLTVT.

This clonotype has a count of ten or more. The rearrangement uses TRBV2 and TRBJ2-7; either TRBD1 or TRBD2 may supply D (5 bases each). Germline V CDR1 and CDR2: SNHLY, FYNNEI. This CDR3 contains 13 residues. V was cut by 8 bases and J by 3 bases, with 14 bases left in between. The CDR3 spells CASGSGPYYEQYF. The CDR3 DNA sequence: TGTGCCAGCGGTTCGGGACCCTACTACGAGCAGTACTTC.

This clonotype has only a few counts. The rearrangement uses TRBV12-3 or TRBV12-4 and TRBJ2-2; no reliable D call. V gave up 6 bases and J gave up 3 bases, with 8 bases separating them. This CDR3 is built from 13 residues. CDR3 sequence: CASRERDTGELFF. DNA of the CDR3: TGTGCCAGCAGAGAAAGGGACACCGGGGAGCTGTTTTTT.

The V and J genes are TRBV12-3 or TRBV12-4 and TRBJ2-1; 11 positions match TRBD2. V lost 6 bases, J lost 7 bases, and 17 bases stayed unmatched. The CDR3 length is 18 residues. In nucleotides, the CDR3 is TGTGCCAGCAGCCGGCTAGCGGGAGGTACCCAAGCTCCTAATGAGCAGTTCTTC. Residues: CASSRLAGGTQAPNEQFF.

This clonotype has a count of ten or more. The chain has TRBV11-2 and TRBJ2-5, with 7 bases aligning to TRBD1. Germline V lookup: CDR1 SGHAT, CDR2 FQNNGV. This CDR3 has 15 residues. V gave up 5 bases and J gave up 5 bases; unmatched junction bases: 11. As DNA, the CDR3 is TGTGCCAGCAGCCACAGGGACAGCCCGGAGGAGACCCAGTACTTC. It is translated as CASSHRDSPEETQYF.

DNA of the CDR3: TGTGCCAGCAGTTCAGGCGGGACAGGGATCTACGAGCAGTACTTC. Its protein product is CASSSGGTGIYEQYF. This chain uses TRBV28 with TRBJ2-7; 9 bases line up with TRBD1. Germline-derived CDR1 and CDR2 are MDHEN and SYDVKM. J lost 3 bases, V lost 4 bases, and 7 bases had no gene match. This CDR3 comprises 15 residues.

This clonotype appeared many times. This chain connects TRBV20-1 to TRBJ2-7; 8 nucleotides match TRBD1. CDR3 length equals 13 residues. After removal of 6 bases from V and 2 bases from J, the junction contained 6 bases not matched to a gene. Germline V gives CDR1 DFQATT, CDR2 SNEGSKA (reference sequence). CDR3 protein: CSAWTGSAYEQYF. The DNA for the CDR3 is TGCAGTGCCTGGACAGGGAGTGCCTACGAGCAGTACTTC.

Concerning this clonotype itself: With a much larger clone just one base away, this may be a read error. Because it lacks the conserved phenylalanine or tryptophan at the end, this CDR3 is likely a read error. V is TRBV7-2 and J is TRBJ2-7; D might be TRBD1 (6 bases). The CDR3 loop spans 15 amino acids. V lost 1 base, J lost 6 bases, and 16 bases lay in between. Germline CDR1 and CDR2: SGHTA and FQGNSA. This CDR3 is CASSLEGLGTSEQYS. The CDR3 region has the DNA TGTGCCAGCAGCTTAGAGGGCCTGGGGACATCCGAGCAGTACTCC.

The V call is TRBV18, the J call TRBJ1-4, with D perhaps TRBD1 (5 bases). V was clipped by 4 bases and J by 14 bases, with 17 bases between them. CDR3 length: 13 residues. Germline assignment: CDR1 KGHSH and CDR2 LQKENI. CDR3 sequence (DNA): TGTGCCAGCTCACTTTCGACCGACCGGGGCCTGTTTTTT. This gives the protein CASSLSTDRGLFF.

This clonotype has just a few counts. The gene calls are TRBV5-4 and TRBJ2-7; D might be TRBD1 (6 bases). V was pared by 0 bases and J by 3 bases, with 13 bases between. Germline values: CDR1 SGHNT, CDR2 YYREEE (reference sequence). The CDR3 runs 15 residues. The chain's CDR3 is CASSLEGGTSYEQYF. CDR3 nucleotide sequence: TGTGCCAGCAGCTTGGAAGGGGGAACGAGCTACGAGCAGTACTTC. Looking up the rest from reference TRBV5-4 and TRBJ2-7 gives the full variable domain: ETGVTQSPTHLIKTRGQQVTLRCSSQSGHNTVSWYQQALGQGPQFIFQYYREEENGRGNFPPRFSGLQFPNYSSELNVNALELDDSALYLCASSLEGGTSYEQYFGPGTRLTVT.

The V and J genes are TRBV7-2 and TRBJ2-7, with 10 nucleotides matching TRBD2. The CDR3 runs to 15 residues. V lost 4 bases to trimming and J lost 5 bases; unmatched junction nucleotides: 8. The germline CDR1 and CDR2 sequences are SGHTA and FQGNSA. The CDR3, as DNA: TGTGCCAGCAGCTCCCAGAGCGGGAGGGAACACGAGCAGTACTTC. This translates into CASSSQSGREHEQYF. The full variable domain, its missing parts supplied by reference TRBV7-2 and TRBJ2-7, is GAGVSQSPSNKVTEKGKDVELRCDPISGHTALYWYRQSLGQGLEFLIYFQGNSAPDKSGLPSDRFSAERTGGSVSTLTIQRTQQEDSAVYLCASSSQSGREHEQYFGPGTRLTVT.

The gene calls are TRBV5-4 and TRBJ2-5, with D possibly matching TRBD2 (5 bases). The CDR3 is 15 residues long. V was pared by 3 bases and J by 5 bases, with 17 bases between. CDR1 is SGHNT and CDR2 is YYREEE in the germline V gene (reference sequence). Here the CDR3 DNA reads TGTGCCAGCAGCTCTAATGGGAGATCCGGGGAGACCCAGTACTTC. Translation: CASSSNGRSGETQYF.

The rearrangement uses TRBV7-2 and TRBJ1-4; TRBD1 is a possible D gene (5 bases). The germline V and J ends were trimmed by 0 bases and 1 base, with 6 bases remaining between them. Germline CDR1 reads SGHTA; CDR2 reads FQGNSA. The CDR3 runs 15 residues. The CDR3 DNA is TGTGCCAGCAGCTTAGCGAGGGGAACTAATGAAAAACTGTTTTTT. This encodes CASSLARGTNEKLFF.

V usage is TRBV5-1 and J usage is TRBJ2-4; unclear D gene. Germline V gene lookup returns CDR1 SGHRS and CDR2 YFSETQ. V dropped 0 bases and J dropped 3 bases, with 13 bases sitting between them. CDR3 length: 16 amino acids. The DNA of the CDR3 is TGCGCCAGCAGCTTGGCGCCCCCTATTGACAAAAACATTCAGTACTTC. It is translated as CASSLAPPIDKNIQYF.